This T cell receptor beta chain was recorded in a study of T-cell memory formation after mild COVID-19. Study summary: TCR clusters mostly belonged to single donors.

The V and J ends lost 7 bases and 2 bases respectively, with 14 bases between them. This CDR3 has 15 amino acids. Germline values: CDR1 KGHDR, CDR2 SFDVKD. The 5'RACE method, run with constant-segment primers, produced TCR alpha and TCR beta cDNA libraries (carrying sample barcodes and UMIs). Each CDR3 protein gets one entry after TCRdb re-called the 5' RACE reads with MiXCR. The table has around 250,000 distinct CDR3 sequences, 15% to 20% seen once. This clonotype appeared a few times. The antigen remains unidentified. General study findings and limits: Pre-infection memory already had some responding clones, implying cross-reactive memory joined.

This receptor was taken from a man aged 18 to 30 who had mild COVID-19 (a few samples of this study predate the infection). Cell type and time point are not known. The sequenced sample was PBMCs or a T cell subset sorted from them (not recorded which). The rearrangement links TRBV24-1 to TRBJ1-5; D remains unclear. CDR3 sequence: CATRTPGSRNQPQHF. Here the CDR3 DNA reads TGTGCCACCAGAACCCCCGGCAGTCGCAATCAGCCCCAGCATTTT.